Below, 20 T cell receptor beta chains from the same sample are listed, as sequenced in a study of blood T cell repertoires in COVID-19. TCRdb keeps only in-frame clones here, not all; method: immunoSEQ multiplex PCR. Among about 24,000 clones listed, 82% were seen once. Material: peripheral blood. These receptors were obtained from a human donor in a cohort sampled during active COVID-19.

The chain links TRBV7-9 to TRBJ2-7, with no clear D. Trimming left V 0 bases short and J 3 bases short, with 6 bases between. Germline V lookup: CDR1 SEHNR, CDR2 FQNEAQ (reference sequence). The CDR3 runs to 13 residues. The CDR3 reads CASSLAADYEQYF. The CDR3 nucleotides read TGTGCCAGCAGCTTAGCGGCAGACTACGAGCAGTACTTC.

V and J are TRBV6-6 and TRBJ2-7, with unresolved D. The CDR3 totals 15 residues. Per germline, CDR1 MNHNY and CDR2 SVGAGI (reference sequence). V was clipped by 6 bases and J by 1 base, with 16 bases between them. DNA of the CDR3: TGTGCCAGCAGAGAAGGTCATAGGCGGTCCTACGAGCAGTACTTC. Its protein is CASREGHRRSYEQYF.

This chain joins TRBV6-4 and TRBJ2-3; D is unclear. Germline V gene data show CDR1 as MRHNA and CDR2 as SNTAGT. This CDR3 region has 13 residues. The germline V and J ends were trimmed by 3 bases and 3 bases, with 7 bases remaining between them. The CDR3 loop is CASSETQTDTQYF. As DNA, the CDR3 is TGTGCCAGCAGTGAAACCCAGACAGATACGCAGTATTTT.

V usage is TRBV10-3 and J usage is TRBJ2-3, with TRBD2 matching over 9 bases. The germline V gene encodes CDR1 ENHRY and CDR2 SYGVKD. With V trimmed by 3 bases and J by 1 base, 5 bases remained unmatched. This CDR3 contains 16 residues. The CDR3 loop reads CAISDAGGPGTDTQYF. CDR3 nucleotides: TGTGCCATCAGTGATGCGGGGGGGCCCGGCACAGATACGCAGTATTTT.

CDR3 in amino acids: CASKTGTGGISGNTIYF. In DNA form, the CDR3 reads TGTGCCAGTAAAACCGGGACAGGGGGAATATCTGGAAACACCATATATTTT. The chain recombines TRBV19 with TRBJ1-3; 11 bases are a match to TRBD1. Losses at the gene ends were 7 bases for V and 1 base for J; bases not matched to a gene: 9. The CDR3 spans 17 residues. Per the germline V gene, CDR1 is LNHDA and CDR2 is SQIVND (reference sequence).

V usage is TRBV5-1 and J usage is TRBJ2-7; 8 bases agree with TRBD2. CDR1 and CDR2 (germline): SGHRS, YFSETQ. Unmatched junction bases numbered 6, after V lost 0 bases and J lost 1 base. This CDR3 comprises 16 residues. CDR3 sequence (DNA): TGCGCCAGCAGCTTGGGGGCGACTAGCGTATCCTACGAGCAGTACTTC. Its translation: CASSLGATSVSYEQYF.

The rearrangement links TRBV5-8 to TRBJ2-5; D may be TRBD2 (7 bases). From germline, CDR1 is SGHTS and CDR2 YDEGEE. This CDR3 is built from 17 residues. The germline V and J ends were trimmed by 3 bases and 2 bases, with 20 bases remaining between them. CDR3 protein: CASSSPATGRGQETQYF. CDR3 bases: TGTGCCAGCAGCTCCCCGGCCACAGGGAGGGGTCAAGAGACCCAGTACTTC.

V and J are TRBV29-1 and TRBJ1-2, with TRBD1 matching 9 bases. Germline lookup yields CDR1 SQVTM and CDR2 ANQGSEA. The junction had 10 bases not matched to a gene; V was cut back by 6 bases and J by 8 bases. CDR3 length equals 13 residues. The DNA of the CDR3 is TGCAGCGTCGAACCGGGACAGGGACGGGGCTACACCTTC. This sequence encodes CSVEPGQGRGYTF.

The chain's CDR3 is CASSLRRGATDTQYF. For the CDR3, the DNA is TGTGCCAGCAGTTTAAGACGGGGAGCTACAGATACGCAGTATTTT. J is TRBJ2-3 and V is TRBV27; the D gene is possibly TRBD2 (5 bases). Germline loops: CDR1 MNHEY, CDR2 SMNVEV (reference sequence). The CDR3 has 15 residues. V dropped 2 bases and J dropped 3 bases, with 12 bases sitting between them.

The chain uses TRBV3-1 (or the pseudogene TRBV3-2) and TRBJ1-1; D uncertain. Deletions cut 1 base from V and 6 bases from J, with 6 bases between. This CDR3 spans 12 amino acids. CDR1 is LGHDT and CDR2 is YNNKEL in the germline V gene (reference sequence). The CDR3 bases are TGTGCCAGCAGCCAAGTCCCCTCTGAAGCTTTCTTT. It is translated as CASSQVPSEAFF.

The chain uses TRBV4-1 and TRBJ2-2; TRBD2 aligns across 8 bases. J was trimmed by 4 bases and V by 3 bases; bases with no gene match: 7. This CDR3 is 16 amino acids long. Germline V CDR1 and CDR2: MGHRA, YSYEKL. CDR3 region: CASSQESGRVTGELFF. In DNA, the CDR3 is TGCGCCAGCAGCCAGGAGAGCGGGAGAGTCACCGGGGAGCTGTTTTTT.

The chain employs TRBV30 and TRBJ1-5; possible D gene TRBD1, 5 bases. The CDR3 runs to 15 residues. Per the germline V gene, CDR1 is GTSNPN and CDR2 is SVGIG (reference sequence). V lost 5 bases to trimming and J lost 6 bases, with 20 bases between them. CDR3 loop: CAWVDNTAGGQPQHF. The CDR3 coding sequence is TGTGCCTGGGTTGATAATACAGCGGGGGGTCAGCCCCAGCATTTT.

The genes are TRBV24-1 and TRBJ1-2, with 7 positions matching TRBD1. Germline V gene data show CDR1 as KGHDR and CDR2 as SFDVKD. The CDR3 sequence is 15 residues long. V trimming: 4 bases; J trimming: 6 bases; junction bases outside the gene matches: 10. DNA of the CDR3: TGTGCCACCAGTGACTGGGACAGTGACTTGGATGGCTACACCTTC. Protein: CATSDWDSDLDGYTF.

CDR3 sequence reads: CASSPSGLDTDTQYF. As DNA, the CDR3 is TGCGCCAGCAGCCCTTCCGGACTAGACACAGATACGCAGTATTTT. V is TRBV5-1 and J is TRBJ2-3; TRBD2 matches at 7 bases. V trimming: 4 bases; J trimming: 2 bases; junction bases outside the gene matches: 7. CDR1 is SGHRS, CDR2 YFSETQ, per germline. This CDR3 region has 15 residues.

CDR3 loop: CASSTTGTGLNTEAFF. CDR3 nucleotides: TGCGCCAGCAGCACCACCGGGACAGGGCTGAACACTGAAGCTTTCTTT. The chain employs TRBV5-1 and TRBJ1-1; TRBD1 matches at 9 bases. The CDR3 totals 16 residues. Trimming cost V 4 bases and J 0 bases; bases outside gene matches: 7. In germline, CDR1 is SGHRS, CDR2 YFSETQ. Variable domain in full (rest from reference TRBV5-1 and TRBJ1-1): KAGVTQTPRYLIKTRGQQVTLSCSPISGHRSVSWYQQTPGQGLQFLFEYFSETQRNKGNFPGRFSGRQFSNSRSEMNVSTLELGDSALYLCASSTTGTGLNTEAFFGQGTRLTVV.

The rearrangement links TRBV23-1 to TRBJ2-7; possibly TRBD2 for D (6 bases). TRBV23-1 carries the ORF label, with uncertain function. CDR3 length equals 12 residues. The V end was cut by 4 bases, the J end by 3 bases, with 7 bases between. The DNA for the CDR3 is TGCGCCAGCAGTCGGGGGGTCTACGAGCAGTACTTC. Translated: CASSRGVYEQYF.

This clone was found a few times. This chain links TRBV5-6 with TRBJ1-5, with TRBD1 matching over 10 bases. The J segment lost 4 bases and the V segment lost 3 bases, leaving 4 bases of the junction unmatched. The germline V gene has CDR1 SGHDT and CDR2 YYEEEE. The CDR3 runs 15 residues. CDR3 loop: CASSWGTGANQPQHF. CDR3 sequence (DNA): TGTGCCAGCAGCTGGGGGACAGGGGCGAATCAGCCCCAGCATTTT. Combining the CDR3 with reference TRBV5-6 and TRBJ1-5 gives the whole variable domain DAGVTQSPTHLIKTRGQQVTLRCSPKSGHDTVSWYQQALGQGPQFIFQYYEEEERQRGNFPDRFSGHQFPNYSSELNVNALLLGDSALYLCASSWGTGANQPQHFGDGTRLSIL.

The CDR3 DNA sequence: TGTGCCAGCGCTCTCACTAGCTTCAGCTCCTACGAGCAGTACTTC. As protein: CASALTSFSSYEQYF. V gene TRBV3-1 (or the pseudogene TRBV3-2) combines with J gene TRBJ2-7; possibly TRBD2 for D (6 bases). V gave up 8 bases and J gave up 0 bases, with 17 bases separating them. CDR3 size: 15 residues. The V gene's germline CDR1 is LGHDT and CDR2 YNNKEL (reference sequence).

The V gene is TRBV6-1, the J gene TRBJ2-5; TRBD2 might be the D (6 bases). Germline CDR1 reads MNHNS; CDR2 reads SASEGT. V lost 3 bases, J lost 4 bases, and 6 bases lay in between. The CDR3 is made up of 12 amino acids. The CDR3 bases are TGTGCCAGCAGTGAGGGAGGAGAGACCCAGTACTTC. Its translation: CASSEGGETQYF.

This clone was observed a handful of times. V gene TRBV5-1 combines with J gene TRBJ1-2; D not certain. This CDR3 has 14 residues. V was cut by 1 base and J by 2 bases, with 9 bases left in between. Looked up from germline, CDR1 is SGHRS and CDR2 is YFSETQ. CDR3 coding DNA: TGCGCCAGCAGCTTGAACACTATGAACTATGGCTACACCTTC. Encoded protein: CASSLNTMNYGYTF.